These T cell receptor beta chains were read from a single sample in a study of cytomegalovirus exposure and HLA in healthy donors. Produced via immunoSEQ multiplex PCR; TCRdb's table is partial and in-frame only. Of 95,000 to 100,000 clones in the sample, 85% were seen once. Sequenced: PBMCs. The receptor source for this set is a man younger than 40 in good health and CMV-seronegative. Both conserved end residues are part of each CDR3. D genes are given only for firm matches. Rows may omit the clone size; those that give it use once, few, many or a size class.

abundance	v_gene	j_gene	len	d_gene	CDR3nt	CDR3aa
-	TRBV2	TRBJ2-3	14	TRBD1	TGTGCCAGCAGAGATGGGACAGGGTCAGATACGCAGTATTTT	CASRDGTGSDTQYF
once	TRBV30	TRBJ2-5	11	-	TGTGCCTGGAGTTCTCGAGAGACCCAGTACTTC	CAWSSRETQYF
-	TRBV6-5	TRBJ2-1	14	TRBD2	TGTGCCACCCTAAGCGGGGGTGCCTACAATGAGCAGTTCTTC	CATLSGGAYNEQFF
-	TRBV5-8	TRBJ2-7	16	TRBD1	TGTGCCAGCAGCTTGGCCAGGACAGGGTTTACCTACGAGCAGTACTTC	CASSLARTGFTYEQYF
-	TRBV6-6	TRBJ2-5	14	-	TGTGCCAGCAGCCCCCATTTAGACCAAGAGACCCAGTACTTC	CASSPHLDQETQYF
-	TRBV5-1	TRBJ1-5	15	-	TGCGCCAGCAGCTTGACACCGGAGGGCGGCCAGCCCCAGCATTTT	CASSLTPEGGQPQHF
once	TRBV27	TRBJ1-5	15	-	TGTGCCAGCAGAACAGACAGTTATAGCAATCAGCCCCAGCATTTT	CASRTDSYSNQPQHF
once	TRBV13	TRBJ2-1	14	TRBD2	TGTGCCAGCAGCTTAGTCGTCCGGGCAGACGGGAGGGTCTTC	CASSLVVRADGRVF
-	TRBV30	TRBJ1-3	16	TRBD1	TGTGCCTGGAGCCTCGGACAGGGGGAATGGGGAAACACCATATATTTT	CAWSLGQGEWGNTIYF
-	TRBV6-1	TRBJ1-5	17	TRBD1	TGTGCCAGCAGTGTTTTGAGTAGAGGACAGGGAAATCAGCCCCAGCATTTT	CASSVLSRGQGNQPQHF
-	TRBV6-1	TRBJ1-2	13	-	TGTGCCAGCAGTATGGACAGCTCCTATGGCTACACCTTC	CASSMDSSYGYTF
-	TRBV2	TRBJ2-1	12	-	TGTGCCAGCAGTGAAGAGGGGGATGAGCAGTTCTTC	CASSEEGDEQFF
-	TRBV18	TRBJ2-3	15	TRBD1	TGTGCCAGCTCACCGCAGACAGGGGGTGCAGATACGCAGTATTTT	CASSPQTGGADTQYF
-	TRBV5-6	TRBJ1-1	12	-	TGTGCCAGCAGCTTCTCCCACACTGAAGCTTTCTTT	CASSFSHTEAFF
-	TRBV7-2	TRBJ1-1	14	TRBD1	TGTGCCAGCAGCTTTCGACAGGGATTCACTGAAGCTTTCTTT	CASSFRQGFTEAFF
-	TRBV5-1	TRBJ1-1	14	-	TGCGCCAGCAGGGCAATGACAGAGAACACTGAAGCTTTCTTT	CASRAMTENTEAFF
-	TRBV6-5	TRBJ2-2	13	TRBD1	TGTGCCAGGGACAGGGAAAGCACCGGGGAGCTGTTTTTT	CARDRESTGELFF
-	TRBV15	TRBJ1-3	15	-	TGTGCCACCAGCAGAGATTTGAGCTCTGGAAACACCATATATTTT	CATSRDLSSGNTIYF
-	TRBV6-1	TRBJ2-1	15	TRBD1	TGTGCCAGCACGGCCGGGACAGAACCCTACAATGAGCAGTTCTTC	CASTAGTEPYNEQFF
-	TRBV5-6	TRBJ2-3	15	-	TGTGCCAGCAGCTTGGGGGGGCTCAGCACAGATACGCAGTATTTT	CASSLGGLSTDTQYF
-	TRBV7-2	TRBJ2-2	16	TRBD2	TGTGCCAGCAGCCGCTTGTTTGGCGGGGGCACCGGGGAGCTGTTTTTT	CASSRLFGGGTGELFF
-	TRBV30	TRBJ1-6	13	-	TGTGCCTGGGCTGTGGGGGGGAATTCACCCCTCCACTTT	CAWAVGGNSPLHF
-	TRBV5-1	TRBJ1-1	15	-	TGCGCCAGCAGGCAGAGGACGGGGTTGAACACTGAAGCTTTCTTT	CASRQRTGLNTEAFF
-	TRBV28	TRBJ1-2	12	-	TGTGCCAGCCGGGGAACCTACTATGGCTACACCTTC	CASRGTYYGYTF
-	TRBV11-3	TRBJ2-5	15	TRBD1	TGTGCCAGCAGCTACAGTCGGGACAGCCAAGAGACCCAGTACTTC	CASSYSRDSQETQYF
-	TRBV7-3	TRBJ2-1	13	TRBD2	TGTGCCAGCAGCCCTAGCGGTAATAATGAGCAGTTCTTC	CASSPSGNNEQFF
-	TRBV30	TRBJ2-5	16	TRBD2	TGTGCCTGGAGTTGGGTAGCGGGGGGACCAGCAGAGACCCAGTACTTC	CAWSWVAGGPAETQYF
-	TRBV14	TRBJ2-2	14	-	TGTGCCAGCAGCCCATTTCAGGGTGCCGGGGAGCTGTTTTTT	CASSPFQGAGELFF
-	TRBV6-1	TRBJ1-2	15	-	TGTGCCAGCAGTGAACTGGGCAGCCTTAACTATGGCTACACCTTC	CASSELGSLNYGYTF
few	TRBV6-5	TRBJ2-7	14	TRBD2	TGTGCCAGCAGTTACCCTAGCGGAGGCTACGAGCAGTACTTC	CASSYPSGGYEQYF
-	TRBV5-1	TRBJ2-6	16	TRBD2	TGCGCCAGCAGCCCGGGCGGGGGACTCGGGGCCAACGTCCTGACTTTC	CASSPGGGLGANVLTF
-	TRBV6-5	TRBJ2-7	14	TRBD1	TGTGCCAGCAGTTACGGACAGGCTGCCTACGAGCAGTACTTC	CASSYGQAAYEQYF